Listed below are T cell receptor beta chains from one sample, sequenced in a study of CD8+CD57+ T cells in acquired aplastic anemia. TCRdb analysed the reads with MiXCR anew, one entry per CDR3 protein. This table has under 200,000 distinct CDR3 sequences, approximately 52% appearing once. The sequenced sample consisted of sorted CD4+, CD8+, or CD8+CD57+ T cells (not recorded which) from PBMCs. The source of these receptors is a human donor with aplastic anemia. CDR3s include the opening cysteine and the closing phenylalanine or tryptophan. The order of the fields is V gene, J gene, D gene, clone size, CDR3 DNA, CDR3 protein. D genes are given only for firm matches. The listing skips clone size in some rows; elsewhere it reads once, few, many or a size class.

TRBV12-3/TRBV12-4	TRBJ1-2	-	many	TGTGCCAGCAGACCGGACCTCCTCTATGGCTACACCTTC	CASRPDLLYGYTF
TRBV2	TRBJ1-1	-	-	TGTGCCAGCCAGTCAATAAACCCTGAAGCTTTCTTT	CASQSINPEAFF
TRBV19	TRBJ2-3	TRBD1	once	TGTGCCAGTAGTGCGTCCAGGGGGCTCCACACAGATACGCAGTATTTT	CASSASRGLHTDTQYF
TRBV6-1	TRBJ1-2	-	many	TGTGCCAGCAGTGAGGGTGGCTATGGCTACACCTTC	CASSEGGYGYTF
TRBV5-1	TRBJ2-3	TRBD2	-	TGCGCCAGCAGCGCCGGACTAGCGGGGGGCCCAGGAGATACGCAGTATTTT	CASSAGLAGGPGDTQYF
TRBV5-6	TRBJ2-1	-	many	TGTGCCAGCAGCTTGGAGCTTGGGGCGGGACTCTACAATGAGCAGTTCTTC	CASSLELGAGLYNEQFF
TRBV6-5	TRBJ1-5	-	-	TGTGCCAGCAGTTCCCGTGGGGGGCGGGACCAGCCCCAGCATTTT	CASSSRGGRDQPQHF
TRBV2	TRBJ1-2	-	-	TGTGCCAGCAGTGAAAGGTTTACAGACTATTATAACTATGGCTACACCTTC	CASSERFTDYYNYGYTF
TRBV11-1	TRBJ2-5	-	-	TGTGCCAGCAGCCAAATCCGGGTGCTAGCGAGGGGGGAGACCCAGTACTTC	CASSQIRVLARGETQYF
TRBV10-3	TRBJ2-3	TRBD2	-	TGTGCCATCGGACTAGCGGGGGGTCCCTGCACAGATACGCAGTATTTT	CAIGLAGGPCTDTQYF
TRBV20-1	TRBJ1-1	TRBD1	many	TGCAGTGCTAGGGCCCCTTCGGACAGGATAACCTGGGACACTGAAGCTTTCTTT	CSARAPSDRITWDTEAFF
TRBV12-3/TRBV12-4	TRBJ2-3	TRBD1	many	TGTGCCAGCAGAGGACAGGCTACAGATACGCAGTATTTT	CASRGQATDTQYF
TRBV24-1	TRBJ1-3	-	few	TGTGCCACCAGTGGCGATCCCGGGACCGCCTTT	CATSGDPGTAF
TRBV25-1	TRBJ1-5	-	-	TGTGCCAGCAGTGAATGTGCTACAGGGTCTCAGCCCCAGCATTTT	CASSECATGSQPQHF
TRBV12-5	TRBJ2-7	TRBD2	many	TGTGCTAGTGGTTTGCTGAGCGGGGCAGGGATATCCTACGAGCAGTACTTC	CASGLLSGAGISYEQYF
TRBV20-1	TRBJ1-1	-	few	TGCAGTGCTAAAGAGGGGTCGCACACTGAAGCTTTCTTT	CSAKEGSHTEAFF
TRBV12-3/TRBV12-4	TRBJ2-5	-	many	TGTGCCAGCAGTTTAGGGGGCGGTGAGACCCAGTACTTC	CASSLGGGETQYF
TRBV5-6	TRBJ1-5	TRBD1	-	TGTGCCAGCAGCTCCTGGGGACAGGAGGGCAATCAGCCCCAGCATTTT	CASSSWGQEGNQPQHF
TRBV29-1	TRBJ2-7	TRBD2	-	TGCAGCGTCACCCCTTGGGGGGGGACTTTCTACGAGCAGTACTTC	CSVTPWGGTFYEQYF
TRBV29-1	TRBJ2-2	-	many	TGCAGCGTGAGGGGATCCCTCGGGGAGCTGTTTTTT	CSVRGSLGELFF
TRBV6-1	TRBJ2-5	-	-	TGTGCCAGCAGTGAACGCCAACAAGAGGCCCAGTACTTC	CASSERQQEAQYF
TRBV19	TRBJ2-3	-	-	TGTGCCAGTAGGTTGAGGGGGGGGGAAGGTGATACGCAGTATTTT	CASRLRGGEGDTQYF
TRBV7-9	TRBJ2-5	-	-	TGTGCCAGCAGGAGAACCGAGGAAGAGACCCAGTACTTC	CASRRTEEETQYF
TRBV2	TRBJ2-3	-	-	TGTGCCAGCAGTTTAGCAGGGGGGTCCGAGCAGTATTTT	CASSLAGGSEQYF
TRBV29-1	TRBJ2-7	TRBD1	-	TGCAGCGTCGGGACAGGTGGCGTCTCCTACGAGCAGTACTTC	CSVGTGGVSYEQYF
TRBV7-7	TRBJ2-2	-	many	TGTGCTAGCAGCTTTTCGCCTGGAGGCACCGGGGAGCTGTTTTTT	CASSFSPGGTGELFF
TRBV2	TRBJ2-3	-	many	TGTGCCAGCAGTAGATTAGCGACTACAGATACGCAGTATTTT	CASSRLATTDTQYF
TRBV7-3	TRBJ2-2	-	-	TGTGCCAGCAGGCGTGGCGGGGTAGTCAACACCGGGGAGCTGTTTTTT	CASRRGGVVNTGELFF